This TCR beta chain was observed in a study of shared clonotypes between healthy human individuals. General observations from the study: Clonotypes which were not shared had lower generation probabilities than clonotypes that all four donors shared.

This CDR3 region has 15 residues. Trimming removed 1 base from V and 0 bases from J, with 10 bases in between. Germline loops: CDR1 SNHLY, CDR2 FYNNEI. A remark on this clone: What it recognizes is unknown.

The authors ran the assay at deep level. Investigators spread the genomic DNA of each subset evenly over several immunoSEQ plates. The protocol was immunoSEQ multiplex PCR, while the TCRdb copy is restricted to in-frame clones and leaves out a portion. This sample has approximately 1.9 million clones, with roughly 93% found just once. In the naive CD8 group, cells lacked CD45RO and were positively selected for CCR7, so terminally differentiated effector memory CD45RA+ cells were left out. The TCR originated in a man aged 18 to 35 in good health. Some clones in this sample may be carry-over from other donors' samples. Sequenced sample: naive CD8+ T cells from PBMCs. This sequence joins TRBV2 and TRBJ2-7, with TRBD1 as a possible D gene (5 bases). CDR3: CASSEGAGHSYEQYF. CDR3 coding DNA: TGTGCCAGCAGTGAAGGGGCAGGGCACTCCTACGAGCAGTACTTC. Using reference TRBV2 and TRBJ2-7 for the parts outside the CDR3, the full variable domain is EPEVTQTPSHQVTQMGQEVILRCVPISNHLYFYWYRQILGQKVEFLVSFYNNEISEKSEIFDDQFSVERPDGSNFTLKIRSTKLEDSAMYFCASSEGAGHSYEQYFGPGTRLTVT.